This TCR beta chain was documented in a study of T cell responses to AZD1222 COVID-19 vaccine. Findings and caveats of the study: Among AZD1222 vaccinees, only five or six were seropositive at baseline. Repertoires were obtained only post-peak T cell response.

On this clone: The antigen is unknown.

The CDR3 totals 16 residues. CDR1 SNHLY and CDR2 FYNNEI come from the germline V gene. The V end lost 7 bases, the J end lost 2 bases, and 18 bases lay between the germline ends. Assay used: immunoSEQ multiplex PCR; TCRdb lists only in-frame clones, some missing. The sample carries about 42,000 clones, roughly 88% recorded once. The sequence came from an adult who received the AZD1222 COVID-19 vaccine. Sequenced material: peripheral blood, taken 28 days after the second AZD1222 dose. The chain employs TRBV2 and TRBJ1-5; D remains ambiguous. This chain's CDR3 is CASTAAARGGNQPQHF. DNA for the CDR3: TGTGCCAGCACTGCGGCTGCCCGCGGAGGCAATCAGCCCCAGCATTTT.